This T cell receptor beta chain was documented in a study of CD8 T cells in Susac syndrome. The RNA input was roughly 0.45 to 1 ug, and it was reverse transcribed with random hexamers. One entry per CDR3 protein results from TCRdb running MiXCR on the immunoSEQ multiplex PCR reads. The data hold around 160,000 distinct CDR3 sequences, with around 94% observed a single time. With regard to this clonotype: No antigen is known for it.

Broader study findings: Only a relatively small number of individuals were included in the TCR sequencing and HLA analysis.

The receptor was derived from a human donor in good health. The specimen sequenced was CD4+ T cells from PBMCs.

For the CDR3, the DNA is TGCGCCAGCACGGACAGGCCCGCTCAGCCCCAGCATTTT. It codes for CASTDRPAQPQHF. V and J are TRBV10-2 and TRBJ1-5; 7 bases fit TRBD1. Germline V gene data show CDR1 as WSHSY and CDR2 as SAAADI. The CDR3 runs to 13 residues. Trimming cost V 7 bases and J 6 bases; bases outside gene matches: 6.